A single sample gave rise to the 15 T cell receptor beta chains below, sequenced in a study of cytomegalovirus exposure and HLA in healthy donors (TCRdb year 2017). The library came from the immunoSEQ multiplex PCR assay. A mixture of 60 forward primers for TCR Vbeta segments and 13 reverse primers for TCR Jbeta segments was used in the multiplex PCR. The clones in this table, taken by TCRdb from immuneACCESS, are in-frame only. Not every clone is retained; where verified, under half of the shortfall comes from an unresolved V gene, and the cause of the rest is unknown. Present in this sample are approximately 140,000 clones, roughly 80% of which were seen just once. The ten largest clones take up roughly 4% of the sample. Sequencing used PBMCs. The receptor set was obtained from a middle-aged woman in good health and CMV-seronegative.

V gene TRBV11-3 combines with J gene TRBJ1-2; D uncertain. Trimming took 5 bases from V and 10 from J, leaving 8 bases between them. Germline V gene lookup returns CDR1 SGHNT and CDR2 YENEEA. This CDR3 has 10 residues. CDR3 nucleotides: TGTGCCAGCAGCAACTTTTACTACACCTTC. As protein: CASSNFYYTF.

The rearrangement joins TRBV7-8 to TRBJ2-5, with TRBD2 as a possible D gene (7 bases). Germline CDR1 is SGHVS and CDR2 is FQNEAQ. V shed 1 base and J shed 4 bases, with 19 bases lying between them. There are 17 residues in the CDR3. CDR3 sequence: CASSLGFWRGGGETQYF. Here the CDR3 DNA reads TGTGCCAGCAGCTTAGGTTTCTGGCGGGGAGGGGGAGAGACCCAGTACTTC.

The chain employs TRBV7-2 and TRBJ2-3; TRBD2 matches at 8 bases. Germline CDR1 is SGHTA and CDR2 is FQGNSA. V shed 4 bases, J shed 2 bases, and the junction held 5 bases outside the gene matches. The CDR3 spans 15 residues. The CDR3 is CASSSQRGSTDTQYF. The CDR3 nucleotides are TGTGCCAGCAGCTCCCAGCGGGGGTCCACAGATACGCAGTATTTT.

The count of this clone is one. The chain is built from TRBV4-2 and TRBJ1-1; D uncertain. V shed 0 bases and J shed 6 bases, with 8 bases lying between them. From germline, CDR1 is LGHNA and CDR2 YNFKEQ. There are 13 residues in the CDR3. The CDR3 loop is CASSQDREAEAFF. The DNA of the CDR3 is TGTGCCAGCAGCCAAGATCGGGAGGCTGAAGCTTTCTTT.

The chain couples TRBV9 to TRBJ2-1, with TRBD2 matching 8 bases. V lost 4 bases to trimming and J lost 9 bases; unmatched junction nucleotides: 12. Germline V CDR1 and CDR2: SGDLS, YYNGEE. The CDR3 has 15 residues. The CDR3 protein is CASSLGLAGPGEQFF. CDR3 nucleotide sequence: TGTGCCAGCAGCCTGGGGCTAGCGGGCCCCGGTGAGCAGTTCTTC.

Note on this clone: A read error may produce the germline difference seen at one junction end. The CDR3, as DNA: TGTGCCAGCAGCTTGGCAGGTGGCGACGAGCAGTACTTC. Its translation is CASSLAGGDEQYF. This chain uses TRBV5-1 with TRBJ2-5; D unclear. The J call is doubtful: the DNA matches TRBJ2-7 better. This CDR3 has 13 amino acids. Germline loops: CDR1 SGHRS, CDR2 YFSETQ.

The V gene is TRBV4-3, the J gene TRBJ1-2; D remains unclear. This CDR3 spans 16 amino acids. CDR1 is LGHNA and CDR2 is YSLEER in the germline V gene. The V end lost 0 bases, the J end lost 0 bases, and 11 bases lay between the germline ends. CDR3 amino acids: CASSQDFTAANYGYTF. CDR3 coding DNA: TGCGCCAGCAGCCAAGACTTCACCGCAGCTAACTATGGCTACACCTTC.

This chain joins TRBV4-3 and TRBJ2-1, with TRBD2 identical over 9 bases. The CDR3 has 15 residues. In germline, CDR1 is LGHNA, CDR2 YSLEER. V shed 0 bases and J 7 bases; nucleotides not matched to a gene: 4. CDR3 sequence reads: CASSQDGGRGNEQFF. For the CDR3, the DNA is TGCGCCAGCAGCCAAGATGGCGGGAGGGGAAATGAGCAGTTCTTC.

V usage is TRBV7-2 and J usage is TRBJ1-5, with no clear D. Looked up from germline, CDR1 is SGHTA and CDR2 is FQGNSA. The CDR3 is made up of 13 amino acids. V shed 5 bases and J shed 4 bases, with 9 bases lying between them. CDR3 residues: CASSISVNQPQHF. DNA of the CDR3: TGTGCCAGCAGCATTTCGGTTAATCAGCCCCAGCATTTT.

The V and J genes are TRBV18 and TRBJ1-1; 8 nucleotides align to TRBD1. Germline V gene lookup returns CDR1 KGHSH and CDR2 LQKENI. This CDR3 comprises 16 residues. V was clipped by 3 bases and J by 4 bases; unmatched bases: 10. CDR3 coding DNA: TGTGCCAGCTCACCTATGTCCAGGGGGCTGCGCACTGAAGCTTTCTTT. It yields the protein CASSPMSRGLRTEAFF.

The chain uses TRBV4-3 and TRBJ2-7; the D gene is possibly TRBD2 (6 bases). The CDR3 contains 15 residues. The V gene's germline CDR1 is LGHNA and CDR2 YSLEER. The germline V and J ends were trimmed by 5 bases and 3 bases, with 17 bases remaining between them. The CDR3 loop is CASSWVGGTDYEQYF. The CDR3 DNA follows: TGCGCCAGCAGCTGGGTTGGGGGGACGGACTACGAGCAGTACTTC.

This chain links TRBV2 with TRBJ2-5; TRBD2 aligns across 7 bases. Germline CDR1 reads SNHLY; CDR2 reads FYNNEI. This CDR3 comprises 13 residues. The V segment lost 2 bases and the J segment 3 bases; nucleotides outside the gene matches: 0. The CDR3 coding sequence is TGTGCCAGCAGTGAACTAGCGGAAGAGACCCAGTACTTC. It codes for CASSELAEETQYF. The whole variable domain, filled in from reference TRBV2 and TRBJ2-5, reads EPEVTQTPSHQVTQMGQEVILRCVPISNHLYFYWYRQILGQKVEFLVSFYNNEISEKSEIFDDQFSVERPDGSNFTLKIRSTKLEDSAMYFCASSELAEETQYFGPGTRLLVL.

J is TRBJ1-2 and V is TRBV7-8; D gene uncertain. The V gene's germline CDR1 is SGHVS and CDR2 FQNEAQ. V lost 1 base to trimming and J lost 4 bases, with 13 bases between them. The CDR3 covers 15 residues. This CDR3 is CASSLVHPLSYGYTF. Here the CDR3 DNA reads TGTGCCAGCAGCTTAGTTCATCCCCTATCCTATGGCTACACCTTC.

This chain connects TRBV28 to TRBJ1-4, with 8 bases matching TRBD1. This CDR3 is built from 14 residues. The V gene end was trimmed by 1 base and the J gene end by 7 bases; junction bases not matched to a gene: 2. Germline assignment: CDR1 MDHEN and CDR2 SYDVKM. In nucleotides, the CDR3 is TGTGCCAGCAGTTTATCCCAGGGGGCTGAAAAACTGTTTTTT. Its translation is CASSLSQGAEKLFF. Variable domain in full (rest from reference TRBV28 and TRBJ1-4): DVKVTQSSRYLVKRTGEKVFLECVQDMDHENMFWYRQDPGLGLRLIYFSYDVKMKEKGDIPEGYSVSREKKERFSLILESASTNQTSMYLCASSLSQGAEKLFFGSGTQLSVL.

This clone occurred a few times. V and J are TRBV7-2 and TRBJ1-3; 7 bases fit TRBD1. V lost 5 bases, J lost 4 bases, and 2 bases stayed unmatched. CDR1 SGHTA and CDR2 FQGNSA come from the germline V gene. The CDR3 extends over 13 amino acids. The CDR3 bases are TGTGCCAGCAGCACGACAGGGGGAAACACCATATATTTT. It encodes CASSTTGGNTIYF.